This entry describes one T cell receptor (beta chain). This entry belongs to a study of blood T cell repertoires in COVID-19. Turning to the study itself: COVID-19 samples collected from the United States, Italy and Spain covered acute and convalescent phases.

V was pared by 2 bases and J by 5 bases, with 5 bases of the junction left unmatched. The CDR3 spans 15 residues. CDR1 and CDR2 (germline): SGHAT, FQNNGV. Source study methods: Quantification of nucleated cells was approximated via reference gene primer amplification. TCRdb keeps only in-frame clones here, not all; method: immunoSEQ multiplex PCR. That table is the source of V, J and clone size, and D and trimming were worked out from the DNA. The data show about 140,000 clones, with 88% seen just once and 1.5% to 2% held by the top ten. This chain links TRBV11-2 with TRBJ1-4, with 7 bases aligning to TRBD1. This receptor was taken from a man in his 70s with acute or convalescent COVID-19. Sequenced material: peripheral blood. The CDR3 sequence is CASSLRATGNEKLFF. The CDR3 DNA is TGTGCCAGCAGCTTACGGGCGACAGGGAATGAAAAACTGTTTTTT.